The next 19 T cell receptor beta chains were all read from a single sample in a study of response to subunit inactivated influenza vaccine. TCRdb reanalysed the RT-PCR reads using MiXCR and keeps one entry per CDR3 protein. Of about 540,000 distinct CDR3 sequences listed, approximately 22% are singletons. These data were also filed under a second study, of T cells expressing NK-cell markers. That work adds: UMI-tagged 5'RACE template switching yielded the TCR beta cDNA.

The material was CD4+ T cells sorted from PBMCs, obtained roughly 12 days after vaccination. These receptors came from a man in his forties or fifties who received an inactivated influenza vaccine.

In DNA, the CDR3 is TGTGCCATCAGCCAACTAGCGGGGGACTCCTACAATGAGCAGTTCTTC. Translated: CAISQLAGDSYNEQFF. The chain is built from TRBV10-3 and TRBJ2-1, with 11 bases identical to TRBD2. V shed 6 bases and J 0 bases; nucleotides not matched to a gene: 4. The germline V gene has CDR1 ENHRY and CDR2 SYGVKD. The CDR3 totals 16 residues.

The chain combines TRBV19 with TRBJ1-1; D might be TRBD1 (5 bases). V was trimmed by 5 bases and J by 0 bases, leaving 16 bases between them. The germline CDR1 and CDR2 sequences are LNHDA and SQIVND (reference sequence). CDR3 length: 16 amino acids. The DNA of the CDR3 is TGTGCCAGTAGTCGCAGGGAAGTTCAGATGAACACTGAAGCTTTCTTT. Amino acid sequence: CASSRREVQMNTEAFF.

Only a few counts were recorded for this clonotype. The chain recombines TRBV12-3 or TRBV12-4 with TRBJ1-5; no definite D call. CDR3 length: 15 residues. V was trimmed by 0 bases and J by 0 bases, leaving 6 bases between them. The DNA of the CDR3 is TGTGCCAGCAGTTTAGCTATCCTTAGCAATCAGCCCCAGCATTTT. This sequence encodes CASSLAILSNQPQHF.

The sample holds a few counts of this clonotype. The chain uses TRBV28 and TRBJ2-7; 9 bases fit TRBD1. The CDR3 totals 15 residues. CDR1 and CDR2 (germline): MDHEN, SYDVKM. Unmatched junction bases numbered 7, after V lost 5 bases and J lost 2 bases. As DNA, the CDR3 is TGTGCCAGCAGTCCCGGGGGACAGGGCACCTACGAGCAGTACTTC. As protein: CASSPGGQGTYEQYF.

The V and J genes are TRBV11-2 and TRBJ2-1, with 11 bases fitting TRBD2. There are 15 residues in the CDR3. Germline lookup yields CDR1 SGHAT and CDR2 FQNNGV. The J segment lost 4 bases and the V segment lost 6 bases, leaving 5 bases of the junction unmatched. The CDR3 region is CASRELAGGYNEQFF. The CDR3 DNA reads as TGTGCCAGCAGAGAGCTAGCGGGAGGTTACAATGAGCAGTTCTTC.

Ten or more counts support this clonotype. V usage is TRBV5-1 and J usage is TRBJ2-1, with TRBD2 matching over 9 bases. From germline, CDR1 is SGHRS and CDR2 YFSETQ. With 0 bases clipped from V and 5 bases from J, the junction kept 6 bases outside the gene matches. The CDR3 is made up of 16 amino acids. In DNA form, the CDR3 reads TGCGCCAGCAGCTTGGCCCCGACTAGCGGTAACAATGAGCAGTTCTTC. Translation gives CASSLAPTSGNNEQFF.

The J gene is TRBJ1-6, the V gene TRBV5-1, with no clear D. This CDR3 is built from 17 residues. Germline CDR1 and CDR2: SGHRS and YFSETQ. V was trimmed by 0 bases and J by 0 bases, leaving 10 bases between them. In nucleotides, the CDR3 is TGCGCCAGCAGCTTGGATGGACTGCTCTCCTATAATTCACCCCTCCACTTT. This gives the protein CASSLDGLLSYNSPLHF.

The gene calls are TRBV5-6 and TRBJ1-1, with unresolved D. There are 19 residues in the CDR3. Germline loops: CDR1 SGHDT, CDR2 YYEEEE. V was cut by 2 bases and J by 0 bases, with 23 bases left in between. Here the CDR3 reads CASSLRRRLYYGMNTEAFF. In DNA form, the CDR3 reads TGTGCCAGCAGCTTACGTCGGCGCCTTTATTACGGCATGAACACTGAAGCTTTCTTT.

The chain recombines TRBV28 with TRBJ2-7, with 7 bases fitting TRBD2. Germline V gives CDR1 MDHEN, CDR2 SYDVKM. The trim removed 5 bases at V and 1 base at J, leaving 20 bases unmatched. The CDR3 totals 19 residues. The CDR3 bases are TGTGCCAGCAGTCGGATGGGGTTGGTGTTTGTTAGCGGGTCCTACGAGCAGTACTTC. Translation: CASSRMGLVFVSGSYEQYF.

This clonotype was counted a few times. The V and J genes are TRBV28 and TRBJ1-6; perhaps TRBD1 as D (5 bases). Trimming pared 6 bases from V and 6 bases from J, leaving 15 bases between. This CDR3 contains 15 residues. Germline CDR1 reads MDHEN; CDR2 reads SYDVKM. In DNA form, the CDR3 reads TGTGCCAGCAGCGGCGGGGGGGGTCGTAATTCACCCCTCCACTTT. It translates to CASSGGGGRNSPLHF.

The chain carries TRBV20-1 and TRBJ2-1; no clear D gene. The V gene lost 4 bases and the J gene lost 8 bases, with 12 bases spanning the gap. This CDR3 has 12 residues. The germline V gene has CDR1 DFQATT and CDR2 SNEGSKA (reference sequence). The CDR3 bases are TGCAGTGCTACTCTTCTCGGTTATGAGCAGTTCTTC. Amino acid sequence: CSATLLGYEQFF.

This clonotype was found a few times. This chain joins TRBV7-2 and TRBJ2-1; D is unresolved. V was pared by 5 bases and J by 6 bases, with 17 bases between. Germline loops: CDR1 SGHTA, CDR2 FQGNSA. This CDR3 is 15 amino acids long. As DNA, the CDR3 is TGTGCCAGCAGCCTCCGGGCCCAAGCCCCCAATGAGCAGTTCTTC. Translated: CASSLRAQAPNEQFF.

This clonotype was observed a few times. V and J are TRBV7-2 and TRBJ2-1, with D possibly called TRBD1 or TRBD2 (5 bases each). V was trimmed by 4 bases and J by 8 bases, leaving 24 bases between them. This CDR3 has 17 amino acids. Germline V gives CDR1 SGHTA, CDR2 FQGNSA. In nucleotides, the CDR3 is TGTGCCAGCAGCTCTGCCGTGAGGGAGAGGGGCAGCTATGAGCAGTTCTTC. This sequence encodes CASSSAVRERGSYEQFF.

This clonotype was detected only a few times. This rearrangement joins TRBV11-1 to TRBJ2-7; D unresolved. This CDR3 is built from 18 residues. CDR1 SGHAT and CDR2 FQDESV come from the germline V gene (reference sequence). Trimming left V 1 base short and J 3 bases short, with 22 bases between. CDR3 nucleotide sequence: TGTGCCAGCAGCTTAGAGGCAGGTCTCCTCGCAAGGGACTACGAGCAGTACTTC. Translated: CASSLEAGLLARDYEQYF. Complete variable domain (other parts from reference TRBV11-1 and TRBJ2-7): EAEVAQSPRYKITEKSQAVAFWCDPISGHATLYWYRQILGQGPELLVQFQDESVVDDSQLPKDRFSAERLKGVDSTLKIQPAELGDSAMYLCASSLEAGLLARDYEQYFGPGTRLTVT.

In its sample, this clonotype was seen a few times. The chain recombines TRBV7-2 with TRBJ1-2; 7 bases match TRBD1. Trimming took 5 bases from V and 3 from J; bases not matched to a gene: 3. CDR1 is SGHTA, CDR2 FQGNSA, per germline. The CDR3 has 13 amino acids. This CDR3 is CASSRDSHYGYTF. For the CDR3, the DNA is TGTGCCAGCAGCCGGGACAGTCACTATGGCTACACCTTC. Filled out from reference TRBV7-2 and TRBJ1-2, the complete variable domain reads GAGVSQSPSNKVTEKGKDVELRCDPISGHTALYWYRQSLGQGLEFLIYFQGNSAPDKSGLPSDRFSAERTGGSVSTLTIQRTQQEDSAVYLCASSRDSHYGYTFGSGTRLTVV.

This clonotype was found many times. The chain joins TRBV12-3 or TRBV12-4 to TRBJ1-5; perhaps TRBD1 as D (5 bases). CDR3 size: 13 residues. The V gene lost 6 bases and the J gene lost 5 bases, with 11 bases spanning the gap. The DNA of the CDR3 is TGTGCCAGCAGGGGGGGGGGGGATCAGCCCCAGCATTTT. As protein: CASRGGGDQPQHF.

The chain employs TRBV3-1 and TRBJ1-1; D is possibly TRBD1 (5 bases). V was pared by 5 bases and J by 2 bases, with 12 bases between. Germline CDR1 is LGHDT and CDR2 is YNNKEL (reference sequence). The CDR3 is 14 residues long. The DNA of the CDR3 is TGTGCCAGCAGCTCCCCTGACAGAAACACTGAAGCTTTCTTT. Translating it yields CASSSPDRNTEAFF.

The rearrangement joins TRBV5-5 to TRBJ2-7, with no clear D. The CDR3 runs 14 residues. V lost 0 bases and J lost 6, with 13 bases in between. In germline, CDR1 is SGHKS, CDR2 YYEKEE (reference sequence). The CDR3 coding sequence is TGTGCCAGCAGCTTGGCCGGTCAGGATTTCGAGCAGTACTTC. As protein: CASSLAGQDFEQYF.

This chain joins TRBV25-1 and TRBJ1-2; D unresolved. Trimming shortened V by 4 bases and J by 0 bases, and 6 bases separated the two germline ends. In germline, CDR1 is MGHDK, CDR2 SYGVNS. The CDR3 totals 13 residues. DNA of the CDR3: TGTGCCAGCAGTGTAGACACTAACTATGGCTACACCTTC. It specifies CASSVDTNYGYTF.